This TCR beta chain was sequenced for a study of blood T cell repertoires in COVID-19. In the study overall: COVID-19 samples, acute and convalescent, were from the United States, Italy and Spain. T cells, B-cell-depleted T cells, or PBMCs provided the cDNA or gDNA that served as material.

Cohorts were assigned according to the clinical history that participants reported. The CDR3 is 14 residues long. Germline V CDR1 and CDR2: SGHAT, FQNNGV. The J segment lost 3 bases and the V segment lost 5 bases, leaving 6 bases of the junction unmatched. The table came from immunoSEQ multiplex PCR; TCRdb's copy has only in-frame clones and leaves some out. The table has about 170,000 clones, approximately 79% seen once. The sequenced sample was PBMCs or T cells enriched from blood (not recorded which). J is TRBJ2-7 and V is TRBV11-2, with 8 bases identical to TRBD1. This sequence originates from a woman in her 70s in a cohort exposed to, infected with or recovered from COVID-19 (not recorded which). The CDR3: CASSRQGLHYEQYF. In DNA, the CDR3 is TGTGCCAGCAGCCGACAGGGGTTACACTACGAGCAGTACTTC.